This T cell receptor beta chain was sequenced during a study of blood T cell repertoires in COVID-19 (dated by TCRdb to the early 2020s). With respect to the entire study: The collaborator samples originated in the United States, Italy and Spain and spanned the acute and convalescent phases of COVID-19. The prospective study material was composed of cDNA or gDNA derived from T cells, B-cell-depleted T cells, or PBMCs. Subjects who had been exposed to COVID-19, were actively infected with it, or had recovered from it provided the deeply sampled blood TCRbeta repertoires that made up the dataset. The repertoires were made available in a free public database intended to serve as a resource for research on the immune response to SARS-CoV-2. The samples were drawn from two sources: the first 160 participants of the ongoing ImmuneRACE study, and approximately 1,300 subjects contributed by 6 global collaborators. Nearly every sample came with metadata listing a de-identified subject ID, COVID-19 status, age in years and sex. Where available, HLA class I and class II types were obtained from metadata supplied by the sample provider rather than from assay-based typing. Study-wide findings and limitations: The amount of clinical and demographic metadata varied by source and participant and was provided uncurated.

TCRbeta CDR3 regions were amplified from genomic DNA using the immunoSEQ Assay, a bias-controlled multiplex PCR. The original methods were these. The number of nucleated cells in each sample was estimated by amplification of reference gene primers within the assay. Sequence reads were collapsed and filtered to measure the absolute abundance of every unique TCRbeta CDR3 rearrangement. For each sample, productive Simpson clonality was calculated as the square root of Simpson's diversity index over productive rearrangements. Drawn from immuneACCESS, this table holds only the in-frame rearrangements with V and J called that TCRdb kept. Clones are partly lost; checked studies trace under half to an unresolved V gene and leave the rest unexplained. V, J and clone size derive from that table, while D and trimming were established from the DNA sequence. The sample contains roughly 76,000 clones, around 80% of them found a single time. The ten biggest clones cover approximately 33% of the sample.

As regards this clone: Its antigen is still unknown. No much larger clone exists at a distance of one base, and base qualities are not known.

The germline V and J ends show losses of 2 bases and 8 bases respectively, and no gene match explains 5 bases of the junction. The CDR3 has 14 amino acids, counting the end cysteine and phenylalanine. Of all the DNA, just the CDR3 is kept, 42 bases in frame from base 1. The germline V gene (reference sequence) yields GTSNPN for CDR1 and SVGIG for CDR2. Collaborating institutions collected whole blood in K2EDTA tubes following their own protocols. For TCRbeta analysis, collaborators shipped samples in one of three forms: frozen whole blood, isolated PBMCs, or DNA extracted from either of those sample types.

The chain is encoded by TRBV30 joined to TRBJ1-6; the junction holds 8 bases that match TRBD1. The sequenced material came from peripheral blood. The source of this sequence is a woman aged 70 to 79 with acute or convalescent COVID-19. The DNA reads TGTGCCTGGAGTATGGGACAGGTTGATTCACCCCTCCACTTT. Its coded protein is CAWSMGQVDSPLHF. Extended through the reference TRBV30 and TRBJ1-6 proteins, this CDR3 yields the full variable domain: SQTIHQWPATLVQPVGSPLSLECTVEGTSNPNLYWYRQAAGRGLQLLFYSVGIGQISSEVPQNLSASRPQDRQFILSSKKLLLSDSGFYLCAWSMGQVDSPLHFGNGTRLTVT.